This T cell receptor (beta chain) was identified during a study of control samples from healthy donors and cancer patients. Germline V gene lookup returns CDR1 SGHAT and CDR2 FQNNGV. The CDR3 has 15 residues. Between the trimmed V and J ends, which lost 5 bases and 0 bases, there was a span of 12 bases. The assay was immunoSEQ multiplex PCR, and TCRdb's table has in-frame clones only and misses some. The sample includes about 130,000 clones, about 88% of them seen just once. This clone was observed a single time. This receptor was taken from a man aged 50 or older in good health. The sample consisted of blood. The V call is TRBV11-2, the J call TRBJ2-3; D is undetermined. The DNA of the CDR3 is TGTGCCAGCAGCGAAGAAGCAACTAGCACAGATACGCAGTATTTT. Translating gives CASSEEATSTDTQYF. The complete variable domain, with remaining parts taken from reference TRBV11-2 and TRBJ2-3, reads EAGVAQSPRYKIIEKRQSVAFWCNPISGHATLYWYQQILGQGPKLLIQFQNNGVVDDSQLPKDRFSAERLKGVDSTLKIQPAKLEDSAVYLCASSEEATSTDTQYFGPGTRLTVL.